Listed below are T cell receptor beta chains from one sample, sequenced in a study of blood T cell repertoires in COVID-19. Measured with immunoSEQ multiplex PCR; TCRdb has only the in-frame clones, and not every one. This sample yields approximately 60,000 clones, of which 65% to 80% are seen a single time; 15% to 20% belongs to the top ten. Sequencing was carried out using peripheral blood. Receptor source: a man in his 60s with acute or convalescent COVID-19. CDR3s include the opening cysteine and the closing phenylalanine or tryptophan. A D gene is named only where the DNA matches it firmly. The size entry is marked missing in some rows and otherwise reads once, few, many or a size class.

size: .
J: TRBJ2-7
V: TRBV5-1
D: TRBD2
DNA: TGCGCCAGCAGCTTGGAGGGACTAGTCACCTACGAGCAGTACTTC
CDR3: CASSLEGLVTYEQYF

size: .
J: TRBJ2-3
V: TRBV7-8
D: TRBD1
DNA: TGTGCCAGCAGCTCCAGACAGGGGCACCTCACAGATACGCAGTATTTT
CDR3: CASSSRQGHLTDTQYF

size: .
J: TRBJ2-1
V: TRBV7-2
D: TRBD2
DNA: TGTGCCAGCAGGCAACAGAGCGGACTAGCGGGCAACAATGAGCAGTTCTTC
CDR3: CASRQQSGLAGNNEQFF

size: .
J: TRBJ1-1
V: TRBV5-5
D: TRBD1
DNA: TGTGCCAGCACCCTGACGGGACAGACTAAGAACACTGAAGCTTTCTTT
CDR3: CASTLTGQTKNTEAFF

size: .
J: TRBJ2-7
V: TRBV29-1
D: TRBD1
DNA: TGCAGCGTTGAACTTACTGACAGGGGGCACGAGCAGTACTTC
CDR3: CSVELTDRGHEQYF

size: .
J: TRBJ2-7
V: TRBV2
D: TRBD1
DNA: TGTGCCAGCAGTGGTCCGTTGGCAGGGGGCTACGAGCAGTACTTC
CDR3: CASSGPLAGGYEQYF

size: .
J: TRBJ2-2
V: TRBV5-1
D: .
DNA: TGCGCCAGTGAAAATGGCCGGGCGAACACCGGGGAGCTGTTTTTT
CDR3: CASENGRANTGELFF

size: .
J: TRBJ1-2
V: TRBV3-1/TRBV3-2
D: .
DNA: TGTGCCACCCGGAGGAACCAGCCTAACTATGGCTACACCTTC
CDR3: CATRRNQPNYGYTF

size: .
J: TRBJ2-7
V: TRBV19
D: TRBD2
DNA: TGTGCCAGTAGTTCCCTAGCGGGAGCTCTCGAGCAGTACTTC
CDR3: CASSSLAGALEQYF

size: .
J: TRBJ2-3
V: TRBV5-1
D: TRBD2
DNA: TGCGCCAGGGGATCTCATCATAAAGCGGGAGTGCCCCTTCCAGATACGCAGTATTTT
CDR3: CARGSHHKAGVPLPDTQYF

size: .
J: TRBJ1-1
V: TRBV29-1
D: .
DNA: TGCAGCGTTGTGGGGGGGGAGGGAGCTTTCTTT
CDR3: CSVVGGEGAFF

size: .
J: TRBJ2-2
V: TRBV5-6
D: .
DNA: TGTGCCAGCAGCTTCCGCGGGGCCGGGGAGCTGTTTTTT
CDR3: CASSFRGAGELFF

size: .
J: TRBJ1-1
V: TRBV28
D: .
DNA: TGTGCCAGCAGTTTGGGGAGAAACACTGAAGCTTTCTTT
CDR3: CASSLGRNTEAFF

size: .
J: TRBJ1-2
V: TRBV5-1
D: TRBD1
DNA: TGCGCCAGCAAACCGGGACAGGGGGCGACCCTTTACTATGGCTACACCTTC
CDR3: CASKPGQGATLYYGYTF

size: .
J: TRBJ1-2
V: TRBV24-1
D: .
DNA: TGTGCCACCTTCTCCCGAGGACTAGGCTACACCTTC
CDR3: CATFSRGLGYTF

size: .
J: TRBJ2-1
V: TRBV6-5
D: TRBD2
DNA: TGTGCCAGCAGTTACTATCGAGCGGGAGGGGTCAATGAGCAGTTCTTC
CDR3: CASSYYRAGGVNEQFF

size: .
J: TRBJ2-4
V: TRBV28
D: .
DNA: TGTGCCAGCAGTCGCAGAGGGTCGTCGGAGCGTAGAGCCAAAAACATTCAGTACTTC
CDR3: CASSRRGSSERRAKNIQYF

size: once
J: TRBJ2-7
V: TRBV7-2
D: TRBD2
DNA: TGTGCCAGCAGCGGGAGCGGGAGGGCGAGGGAGCAGTACTTC
CDR3: CASSGSGRAREQYF

size: .
J: TRBJ2-6
V: TRBV18
D: .
DNA: TGTGCCAGCTCACCACCAGAAGGAGTTTTAGCTGGGGCCAACGTCCTGACTTTC
CDR3: CASSPPEGVLAGANVLTF

size: .
J: TRBJ1-1
V: TRBV5-4
D: TRBD1
DNA: TGTGCCAGCAGTCGGGACAGGGGCACTGAAGCTTTCTTT
CDR3: CASSRDRGTEAFF

size: .
J: TRBJ2-5
V: TRBV29-1
D: TRBD1
DNA: TGCAGCGTTGTAGCCGGGACAGCCCAAGAGACCCAGTACTTC
CDR3: CSVVAGTAQETQYF

size: .
J: TRBJ2-7
V: TRBV18
D: TRBD1
DNA: TGTGCCAGCTCGCACACCGGGACAGGGGGTTCCTACGAGCAGTACTTC
CDR3: CASSHTGTGGSYEQYF

size: .
J: TRBJ1-4
V: TRBV2
D: .
DNA: TGTGCCAGCAACCCTCTGCGCGCAACTAATGAAAAACTGTTTTTT
CDR3: CASNPLRATNEKLFF

size: .
J: TRBJ1-1
V: TRBV1
D: .
DNA: TGCACCAGCAGCCAAGACGAAGCGTTGAACACTGAAGCTTTCTTT
CDR3: CTSSQDEALNTEAFF

size: .
J: TRBJ1-4
V: TRBV28
D: TRBD1
DNA: TGTGCCAGCAGTTCGAACCTCAGGGGGCGGACTAATGAAAAACTGTTTTTT
CDR3: CASSSNLRGRTNEKLFF

size: .
J: TRBJ2-3
V: TRBV7-9
D: .
DNA: TGTGCCAGCAGCTTAGGCGGGACCCGCACAGATACGCAGTATTTT
CDR3: CASSLGGTRTDTQYF

size: .
J: TRBJ2-6
V: TRBV7-2
D: .
DNA: TGTGCCAGCAGCTTATTGGGAGGGGGTGGGGCCAACGTCCTGACTTTC
CDR3: CASSLLGGGGANVLTF

size: few
J: TRBJ2-3
V: TRBV7-2
D: TRBD2
DNA: TGTGCCAGCAGCTCGGGGACTATTCCAGATACGCAGTATTTT
CDR3: CASSSGTIPDTQYF

size: .
J: TRBJ2-5
V: TRBV27
D: .
DNA: TGTGCCAGCAGTTTAAACGGTCCCGGAGAGACCCAGTACTTC
CDR3: CASSLNGPGETQYF

size: .
J: TRBJ2-5
V: TRBV7-9
D: TRBD2
DNA: TGTGCCAGCAGGCGAGACGGGGGCGGGAGGGGAGAGACCCAGTACTTC
CDR3: CASRRDGGGRGETQYF

size: .
J: TRBJ2-3
V: TRBV19
D: .
DNA: TGTGCCAGTAGTCCAAGACAGGCCGGCACAGATACGCAGTATTTT
CDR3: CASSPRQAGTDTQYF

size: .
J: TRBJ2-7
V: TRBV9
D: .
DNA: TGTGCCAGCAGCGCTAGCGAGGCCTCCTACGAGCAGTACTTC
CDR3: CASSASEASYEQYF

size: .
J: TRBJ1-1
V: TRBV28
D: .
DNA: TGTGCCAGCAGTTTGGGGTGGGGCAGGGGAAGGGACACTGAAGCTTTCTTT
CDR3: CASSLGWGRGRDTEAFF

size: .
J: TRBJ2-4
V: TRBV25-1
D: TRBD1
DNA: TGTGCCACCGGGGACAGTGGGCTTCAGTACTTC
CDR3: CATGDSGLQYF

size: .
J: TRBJ2-3
V: TRBV5-6
D: TRBD2
DNA: TGTGCCAGCAGCTTGGAGGGGCGGACTAGCGGGAGTTGGAGTACGCAGTATTTT
CDR3: CASSLEGRTSGSWSTQYF

size: .
J: TRBJ2-1
V: TRBV2
D: .
DNA: TGTGCCAGCCGAGAACAGGTCTACAATGAGCAGTTCTTC
CDR3: CASREQVYNEQFF

size: .
J: TRBJ1-2
V: TRBV3-1/TRBV3-2
D: TRBD1
DNA: TGTGCCAGCAGTAGGGGGCAGAGCTATGGCTACACCTTC
CDR3: CASSRGQSYGYTF

size: .
J: TRBJ2-6
V: TRBV10-3
D: TRBD1
DNA: TGTGCCATCAGCTCCGGGACAGGAGGGTCTGGGGCCAACGTCCTGACTTTC
CDR3: CAISSGTGGSGANVLTF

size: .
J: TRBJ2-3
V: TRBV4-1
D: .
DNA: TGCGCCAGCAGCCAAGATAATGTCGGAGATACGCAGTATTTT
CDR3: CASSQDNVGDTQYF

size: .
J: TRBJ1-4
V: TRBV3-1/TRBV3-2
D: .
DNA: TGTGCCAGCAGCCGTGGACAGAGGGCAACTAATGAAAAACTGTTTTTT
CDR3: CASSRGQRATNEKLFF

size: .
J: TRBJ2-1
V: TRBV7-6
D: .
DNA: TGTGCCAGCAGCTTTGGTCCCTACGCCGATGAGCAGTTCTTC
CDR3: CASSFGPYADEQFF